The clone carrying this T cell receptor (beta chain) was detected only once. No antigen is known for it. Distinct nucleotide sequences in the sample also encode this CDR3. Germline trimming cut 1 base from V and 7 bases from J; bases unmatched to any gene: 5. CDR3 length: 16 residues. CDR1 and CDR2 from the germline V gene are LGHNA and YSLEER. The sample comes from a study of cytomegalovirus exposure and HLA in healthy donors. Measured with immunoSEQ multiplex PCR; TCRdb has only the in-frame clones, and not every one. The data show about 280,000 clones, with around 89% seen just once and approximately 0.94% held by the top ten. Study-wide results and limits: In vitro work confirmed that a few CMV-associated chains recognize CMV antigens. The investigators catalogued some 160 TCR beta chains as cytomegalovirus-associated.

Sequenced sample: PBMCs. The sequence was collected from a woman aged 18-35 years in good health and CMV-seronegative. V is TRBV4-3 and J is TRBJ2-1; TRBD2 aligns across 12 bases. The DNA for the CDR3 is TGCGCCAGCAGCCAAGGCTCTAGCGGGAGGGGTAATGAGCAGTTCTTC. This translates into CASSQGSSGRGNEQFF.